This TCR beta chain was sequenced during a study of blood T cell repertoires in COVID-19. Overall study context: Material from acute and convalescent COVID-19 was sourced from the United States, Italy and Spain. From T cells, B-cell-depleted T cells, or PBMCs came the material, which was cDNA or gDNA.

The ends lost 0 bases at V and 5 bases at J; junction bases unmatched: 1. This CDR3 region has 14 residues. Germline loops: CDR1 MNHEY, CDR2 SMNVEV (reference sequence). Patients in Seattle were enrolled during active infection, then followed longitudinally. Authors' processing steps: By means of reference gene primer amplification, nucleated cell counts were estimated. Sequencing was performed with immunoSEQ multiplex PCR; in TCRdb, only in-frame clones are kept and a portion is missing. V, J and clone size were drawn from that table, and D and trimming were deduced from the DNA. The sample lists hundreds of thousands of clones; about 91% were seen once. There are many counts of this clone.

Sequenced input: peripheral blood. This chain joins TRBV27 and TRBJ1-2, with TRBD1 identical over 9 bases. The source of this sequence is a woman in her 30s with COVID-19, enrolled during active disease. The CDR3 reads CASSLSGTGYGYTF. The CDR3 nucleotides are TGTGCCAGCAGTTTATCCGGGACAGGGTATGGCTACACCTTC.